This T cell receptor (beta chain) stems from a study of blood T cell repertoires in COVID-19. Study overall: Samples of COVID-19 (acute and convalescent) were obtained from the United States, Italy and Spain. T cells, B-cell-depleted T cells, or PBMCs provided the cDNA or gDNA that served as material.

Per the original data handling: Amplified reference gene primers provided the basis for estimating nucleated cell counts. Some clones are missing from TCRdb's copy, which holds only in-frame ones; the method was immunoSEQ multiplex PCR. The D gene and trimming were derived from the DNA, and the V and J assignments and clone size from that table. Of 200,000 or so clones in the sample, approximately 85% are singletons; the top ten hold around 9.9%. Deletions cut 1 base from V and 0 bases from J, with 11 bases between. The V gene's germline CDR1 is SGDLS and CDR2 YYNGEE. This CDR3 is 15 amino acids long.

The sequencing input was peripheral blood. This TCR was recovered from a human donor with active or convalescent COVID-19. The donor label of this sample is uncertain. The genes are TRBV9 and TRBJ2-7, with TRBD1 as a possible D gene (5 bases). The CDR3 sequence is CASSVINRSSYEQYF. The CDR3, as DNA: TGTGCCAGCAGCGTAATTAACAGGAGCTCCTACGAGCAGTACTTC.